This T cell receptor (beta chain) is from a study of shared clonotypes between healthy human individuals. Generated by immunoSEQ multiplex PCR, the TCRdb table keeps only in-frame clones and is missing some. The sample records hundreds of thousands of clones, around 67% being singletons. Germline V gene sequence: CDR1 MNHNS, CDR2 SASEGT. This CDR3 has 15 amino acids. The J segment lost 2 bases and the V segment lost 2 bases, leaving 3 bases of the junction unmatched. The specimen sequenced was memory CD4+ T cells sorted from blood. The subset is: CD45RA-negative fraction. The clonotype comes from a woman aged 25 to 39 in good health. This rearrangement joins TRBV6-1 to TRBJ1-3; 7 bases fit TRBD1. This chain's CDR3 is CASSELTGTGNTIYF. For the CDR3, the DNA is TGTGCCAGCAGTGAACTGACAGGGACTGGAAACACCATATATTTT.